The entry below gives a single TCR beta chain sequence along with its context. This sample is part of a study of T-cell memory formation after mild COVID-19. Looked up from germline, CDR1 is ENHRY and CDR2 is SYGVKD. This CDR3 spans 11 amino acids. Trimming took off 9 bases at V and 3 bases at J, with 8 bases between the two ends. TCRdb redid the calling of the 5' RACE reads with MiXCR, one entry per CDR3 protein. This table has hundreds of thousands of distinct CDR3 sequences, roughly 23% appearing once. Sequenced sample: PBMCs or a T cell subset sorted from them (not recorded which). The V gene is TRBV10-3, the J gene TRBJ1-1; unclear D gene. This clonotype was sampled from an adult woman who had mild COVID-19 (a few samples of this study predate the infection). Cell type and time point are not known. The CDR3 DNA follows: TGTGCCATAAAGGCGGACACTGAAGCTTTCTTT. Amino acid sequence: CAIKADTEAFF.